A selection of T cell receptor beta chains follows, all from one sample in a study of T cell repertoires in cytomegalovirus infection. TCRdb re-analysed the reads in MiXCR, keeping a single row per CDR3 protein. The data contain 650,000 to 900,000 distinct CDR3 sequences, around 29% of them singletons. These TCRs are of unknown antigen specificity. The starting material was cultured CD8+ T cells from PBMCs, obtained from culture after CMV antigen stimulation. These receptors were obtained from a human donor in good health (CMV status not recorded). Some clones in this sample may be carry-over from other donors' samples. Both conserved end residues are part of each CDR3. A D gene is named only where the DNA matches it firmly. Size values are once, few and many counts, or a class for expanded clones, and some rows have none.

>TRBV27|few|TRBJ1-6|NA
TGTGCCAGCAGTTTAGGGGGACCCCTCCACTTT
CASSLGGPLHF
>TRBV7-6|NA|TRBJ2-1|NA
TGTGCTATCGGGGCCGGATACAATGAGCAGTTCTTC
CAIGAGYNEQFF
>TRBV29-1|few|TRBJ2-1|TRBD2
TGCAGCGTCCGCGGATTGGCGGGGGGTTCCAATGAGCAGTTCTTC
CSVRGLAGGSNEQFF
>TRBV29-1|NA|TRBJ2-4|NA
TGCAGCGTTGAGACAGTAGCCAAAAACATTCAGTACTTC
CSVETVAKNIQYF
>TRBV7-9|NA|TRBJ2-1|TRBD2
TGTGCCAGCAGCTTAAGCGGGCTAGCGGAGAACAATGAGCAGTTCTTC
CASSLSGLAENNEQFF
>TRBV10-3|few|TRBJ1-3|NA
TGTGCCATCAGTGGACGGATAGAGCCTGGAAACACCATATATTTT
CAISGRIEPGNTIYF
>TRBV7-2|many|TRBJ1-2|NA
TGTGCCAGCAACCAACCGGGGGACCGCCCCTATGGCTACACCTTC
CASNQPGDRPYGYTF
>TRBV6-5|few|TRBJ2-6|NA
TGTGCCAGCAGGGTTACAGTGGACAACGTCCTGACTTTC
CASRVTVDNVLTF
>TRBV6-6|few|TRBJ1-1|TRBD1
TGTGCCAGCAGTCCCGGGACAGGGAACGGTTTCACTGAAGCTTTCTTT
CASSPGTGNGFTEAFF
>TRBV25-1|NA|TRBJ2-3|NA
TGTGCCAGCAGTCGGGTAGGGGACATTACAGATACGCAGTATTTT
CASSRVGDITDTQYF
>TRBV7-2|many|TRBJ1-1|NA
TGTGCCAGCAGCCTCAGTTGGGGGGACACTGAAGCTTTCTTT
CASSLSWGDTEAFF
>TRBV7-9|many|TRBJ2-2|NA
TGTGCCAGCCCGACCAGGCCTGGCGGCAGGGTGAACACCGGGGAGCTGTTTTTT
CASPTRPGGRVNTGELFF
>TRBV27|few|TRBJ2-3|TRBD1
TGTGCCAGCAGTAGGACAGGGAGAAACACAGATACGCAGTATTTT
CASSRTGRNTDTQYF
>TRBV19|few|TRBJ1-5|NA
TGTGCCAGTAGTATCAGCGCAGAGGGGCGCTTTAATCAGCCCCAGCATTTT
CASSISAEGRFNQPQHF
>TRBV6-5|few|TRBJ1-4|NA
TGTGCCAGCAGTTACGGTGCGGTCCGAAAGAATGAAAAACTGTTTTTT
CASSYGAVRKNEKLFF
>TRBV7-6|NA|TRBJ1-1|TRBD1
TGTGCCAGCAGCTGGGGGACAGGGCTGAACACTGAAGCTTTCTTT
CASSWGTGLNTEAFF